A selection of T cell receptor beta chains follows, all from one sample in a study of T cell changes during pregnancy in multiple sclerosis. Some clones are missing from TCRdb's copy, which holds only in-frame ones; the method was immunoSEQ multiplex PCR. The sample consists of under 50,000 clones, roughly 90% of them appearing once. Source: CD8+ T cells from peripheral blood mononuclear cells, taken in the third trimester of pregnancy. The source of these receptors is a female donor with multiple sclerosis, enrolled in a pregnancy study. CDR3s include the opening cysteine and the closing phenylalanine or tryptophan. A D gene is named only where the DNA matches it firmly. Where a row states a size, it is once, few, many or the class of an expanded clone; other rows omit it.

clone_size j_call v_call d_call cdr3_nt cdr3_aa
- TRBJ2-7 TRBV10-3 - TGTGCCATCAGTGAGGTGTTATACGAGCAGTACTTC CAISEVLYEQYF
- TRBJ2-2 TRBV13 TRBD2 TGTGCCAGCAGCCTCAGGACTAGCGGGAGAGCCGGGGAGCTGTTTTTT CASSLRTSGRAGELFF
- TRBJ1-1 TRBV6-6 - TGTGCCAGCAGTTACTCGAGAGCAATGAACACTGAAGCTTTCTTT CASSYSRAMNTEAFF
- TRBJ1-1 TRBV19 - TGTGCCAGTAGCGTCCTCGCGACACCGAACACTGAAGCTTTCTTT CASSVLATPNTEAFF
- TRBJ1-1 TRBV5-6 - TGTGCCAGCAGCTTGGTCGGGGACACTGAAGCTTTCTTT CASSLVGDTEAFF
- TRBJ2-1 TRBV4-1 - TGCGCCAGCAGCCAAGACAGGGGTATCTACAATGAGCAGTTCTTC CASSQDRGIYNEQFF
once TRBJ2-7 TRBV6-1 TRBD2 TGTGCCAGCAGTACCGGGACTAGCGGGAATGACGAGCAGTACTTC CASSTGTSGNDEQYF
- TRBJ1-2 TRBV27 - TGTGCCAGCAGTTTATGGTGGGGCGATAACTATGGCTACACCTTC CASSLWWGDNYGYTF
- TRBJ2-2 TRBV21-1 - TGTGCCAGCAGCAAGCAGGGGCGGGAGGGCCGGGCCGGGGAGCTGTTTTTT CASSKQGREGRAGELFF
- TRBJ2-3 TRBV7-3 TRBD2 TGTGCCAGCAGCCCCCGGTCGGGAGGAGGCACAGATACGCAGTATTTT CASSPRSGGGTDTQYF
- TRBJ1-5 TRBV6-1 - TGTGCCAGCAGTGGTTTAGCTACCGACGGTCAGCCCCAGCATTTT CASSGLATDGQPQHF
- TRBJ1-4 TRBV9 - TGTGCCAGCAGCGTAGTAAAGGGGGACAAATCTCCTGAAAAACTGTTTTTT CASSVVKGDKSPEKLFF
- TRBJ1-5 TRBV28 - TGTGCCAGCAGTTCCCACAGGGCGAGCAATCAGCCCCAGCATTTT CASSSHRASNQPQHF
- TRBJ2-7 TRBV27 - TGTGCCAGCAGTTTAACGGGAGCATTCCACGAGCAGTACTTC CASSLTGAFHEQYF
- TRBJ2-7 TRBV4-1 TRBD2 TGCGCCAGCAGCCAAGGCCCTAGCGGCTCCTACGAGCAGTACTTC CASSQGPSGSYEQYF